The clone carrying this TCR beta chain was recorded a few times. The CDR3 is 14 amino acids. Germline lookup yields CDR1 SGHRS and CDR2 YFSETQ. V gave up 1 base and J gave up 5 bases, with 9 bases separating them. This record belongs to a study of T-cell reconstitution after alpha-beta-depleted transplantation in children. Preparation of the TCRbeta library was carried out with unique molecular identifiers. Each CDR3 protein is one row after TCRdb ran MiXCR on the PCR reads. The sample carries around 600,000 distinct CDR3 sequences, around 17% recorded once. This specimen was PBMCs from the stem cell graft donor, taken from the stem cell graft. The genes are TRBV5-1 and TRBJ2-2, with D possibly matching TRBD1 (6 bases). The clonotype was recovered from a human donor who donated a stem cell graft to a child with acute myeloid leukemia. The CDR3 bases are TGCGCCAGCAGCTTGTTTCAGGGGACCGGGGAGCTGTTTTTT. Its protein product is CASSLFQGTGELFF.